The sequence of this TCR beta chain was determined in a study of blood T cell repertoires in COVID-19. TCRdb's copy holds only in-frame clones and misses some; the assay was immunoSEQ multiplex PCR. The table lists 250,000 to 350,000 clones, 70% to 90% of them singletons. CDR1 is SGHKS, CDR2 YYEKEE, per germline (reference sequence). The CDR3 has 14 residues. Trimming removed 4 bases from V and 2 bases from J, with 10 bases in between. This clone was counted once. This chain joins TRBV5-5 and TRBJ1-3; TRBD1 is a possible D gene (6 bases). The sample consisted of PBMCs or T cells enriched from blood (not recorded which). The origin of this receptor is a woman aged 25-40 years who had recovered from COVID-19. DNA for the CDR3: TGTGCCAGCAGCCCCGGGACAACTGGAAACACCATATATTTT. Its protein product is CASSPGTTGNTIYF.